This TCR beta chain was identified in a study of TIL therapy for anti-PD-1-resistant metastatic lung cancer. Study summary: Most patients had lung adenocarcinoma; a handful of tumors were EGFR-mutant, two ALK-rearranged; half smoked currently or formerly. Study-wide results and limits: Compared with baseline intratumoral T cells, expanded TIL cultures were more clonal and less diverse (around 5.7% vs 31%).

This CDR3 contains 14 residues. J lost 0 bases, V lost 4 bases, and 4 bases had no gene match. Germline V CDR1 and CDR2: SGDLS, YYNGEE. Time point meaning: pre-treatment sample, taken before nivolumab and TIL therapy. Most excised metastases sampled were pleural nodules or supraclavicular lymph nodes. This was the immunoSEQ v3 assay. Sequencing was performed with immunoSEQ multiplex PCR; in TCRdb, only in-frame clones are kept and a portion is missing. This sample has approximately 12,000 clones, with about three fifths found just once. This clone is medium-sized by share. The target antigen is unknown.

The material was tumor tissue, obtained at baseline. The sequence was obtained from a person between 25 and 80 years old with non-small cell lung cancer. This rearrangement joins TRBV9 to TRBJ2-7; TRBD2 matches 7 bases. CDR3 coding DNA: TGTGCCAGCAGCCTCCGGGACTACTCCTACGAGCAGTACTTC. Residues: CASSLRDYSYEQYF.